Following are 25 T cell receptor beta chains from one sample sequenced in a study of T cell repertoires in aging, cancer and after chemotherapy. Amplification of TCR beta used genomic DNA extracted from peripheral blood. TRB rearrangements spanning V, D and J were amplified using mixed TRB-A/B primers. TCRdb called the multiplex PCR reads again in MiXCR, with one record for every CDR3 protein. Found here are about 8,800 distinct CDR3 sequences, approximately 30% of them singletons; the top ten hold about 2.6%. Sequenced sample: blood. These receptors originate from a human donor in good health.

A single count supports this clonotype. The rearrangement joins TRBV20-1 to TRBJ2-3; 7 nucleotides agree with TRBD2. The CDR3 contains 13 residues. Germline V CDR1 and CDR2: DFQATT, SNEGSKA (reference sequence). V shed 5 bases and J 0 bases; nucleotides not matched to a gene: 2. The DNA of the CDR3 is TGCAGTGCTCTTAGCGGGAGCACAGATACGCAGTATTTT. Its translation is CSALSGSTDTQYF.

There are a few counts of this clonotype. The rearrangement joins TRBV6-5 to TRBJ2-5; D is undetermined. The V end was cut by 6 bases, the J end by 5 bases, with 16 bases between. The CDR3 consists of 14 residues. Germline V lookup: CDR1 MNHEY, CDR2 SVGAGI. The DNA of the CDR3 is TGTGCCAGCAGCTCAAGGGCCCCCGTGGAGACCCAGTACTTC. Amino acids: CASSSRAPVETQYF.

The chain has TRBV12-3 or TRBV12-4 and TRBJ1-5; D may be TRBD1 (6 bases). V was clipped by 6 bases and J by 7 bases, with 13 bases between them. This CDR3 comprises 13 residues. This CDR3 reads CASRGGQTQPQHF. The CDR3, as DNA: TGTGCCAGCAGAGGGGGGCAGACACAGCCCCAGCATTTT.

V and J are TRBV12-3 or TRBV12-4 and TRBJ1-2; no clear D gene. V was cut by 3 bases and J by 5 bases, with 10 bases left in between. The CDR3 extends over 13 amino acids. CDR3 loop: CASSFGAEYGYTF. The CDR3 coding sequence is TGTGCCAGCAGTTTCGGTGCTGAGTATGGCTACACCTTC.

A remark on this clonotype: A junction end diverges from the germline sequence, so it may reflect a read error. This chain links TRBV13 with TRBJ1-2, with TRBD1 matching over 9 bases. This CDR3 contains 14 residues. The germline CDR1 and CDR2 sequences are PRHDT and FYEKMQ (reference sequence). CDR3 amino acids: CASSIGTGTYGYTF. The CDR3, as DNA: TGTGCCAGCAGCATAGGGACAGGGACCTATGGCTACACCTTC.

The J gene is TRBJ2-3, the V gene TRBV10-3; 8 bases are a match to TRBD1. Per the germline V gene, CDR1 is ENHRY and CDR2 is SYGVKD. Trimming removed 10 bases from V and 2 bases from J; junction bases left unmatched: 14. The CDR3 is 16 amino acids. Here the CDR3 reads CATTGQGTPLTDTQYF. DNA of the CDR3: TGTGCCACTACAGGACAGGGAACCCCGCTCACAGATACGCAGTATTTT.

The J gene is TRBJ2-6, the V gene TRBV20-1; 7 bases fit TRBD1. This CDR3 spans 15 amino acids. J lost 4 bases, V lost 5 bases, and 8 bases had no gene match. CDR1 and CDR2 from the germline V gene are DFQATT and SNEGSKA (reference sequence). The CDR3 DNA reads TGCAGTGCTTCACAGGGGATCGGCGGGGCCAACGTCCTGACTTTC. Encoded protein: CSASQGIGGANVLTF.

This clonotype is labeled as medium-sized. As DNA, the CDR3 is TGTGCCAGCAGCCCGCGACAGGGTAGAGAGACCCAGTACTTC. Its translation is CASSPRQGRETQYF. The gene calls are TRBV11-3 and TRBJ2-5; 7 bases map to TRBD1. The germline gives CDR1 SGHNT, CDR2 YENEEA. CDR3 size: 14 residues. The ends lost 5 bases at V and 4 bases at J; junction bases unmatched: 7.

This clonotype has a handful of counts. V gene TRBV12-3 or TRBV12-4 combines with J gene TRBJ2-1, with 14 bases aligning to TRBD2. J gave up 7 bases and V 4 bases, and 12 bases lay outside the gene matches. The CDR3 has 18 amino acids. The CDR3 nucleotides read TGTGCCAGCAGTTCGAGACTCCGCGGGACTAGCGGGAGAAATGAGCAGTTCTTC. Translating it yields CASSSRLRGTSGRNEQFF.

The V call is TRBV11-3, the J call TRBJ2-7; D might be TRBD1 (6 bases). Between the trimmed V and J ends, which lost 5 bases and 6 bases, there was a span of 11 bases. Germline V CDR1 and CDR2: SGHNT, YENEEA. The CDR3 extends over 12 amino acids. The CDR3 coding sequence is TGTGCCAGCAGCGGACAGCCCGTCGAGCAGTACTTC. Protein: CASSGQPVEQYF.

This clonotype qualifies as medium-sized. One end of the junction is discordant with germline, which a read error may explain. The chain has TRBV18 and TRBJ2-6; 11 positions agree with TRBD1. Germline lookup yields CDR1 KGHSH and CDR2 LQKENI. This CDR3 has 15 amino acids. The CDR3 coding sequence is TGTGCCAGCTCACTTACCGGGACAGGGGGCAACGTCCTGACTTTC. Translation gives CASSLTGTGGNVLTF.

CDR3 DNA sequence: TGTGCCAGCAGTAATGGGACTAGCGGGGGCTGGGAGCAGTTCTTC. It is translated as CASSNGTSGGWEQFF. This chain joins TRBV6-2 or TRBV6-3 and TRBJ2-1, with 14 bases identical to TRBD2. Germline loops: CDR1 MNHEY, CDR2 SVGEGT. V lost 5 bases, J lost 10 bases, and 7 bases stayed unmatched. The CDR3 loop spans 15 amino acids.

This sequence joins TRBV6-2 or TRBV6-3 and TRBJ1-3; unclear D gene. CDR1 is MNHEY and CDR2 is SVGEGT in the germline V gene. With 4 bases removed from V and 4 bases from J, the gap between germline ends came to 8 bases. This CDR3 has 13 amino acids. CDR3 coding DNA: TGTGCCAGCAGTTCTAGTCGAGGAAACACCATATATTTT. Protein product: CASSSSRGNTIYF.

Only a few counts were recorded for this clonotype. This sequence joins TRBV5-4 and TRBJ2-7, with D perhaps given as TRBD1 or TRBD2 (5 bases each). With 4 bases removed from V and 5 bases from J, the gap between germline ends came to 16 bases. The germline CDR1 and CDR2 sequences are SGHNT and YYREEE (reference sequence). The CDR3 is 14 amino acids. The CDR3 region has the DNA TGTGCCAGCAGCCCACGGACCCGAGGGGACGAGCAGTACTTC. Amino acid sequence: CASSPRTRGDEQYF. The full variable domain, rest sourced from reference TRBV5-4 and TRBJ2-7, is ETGVTQSPTHLIKTRGQQVTLRCSSQSGHNTVSWYQQALGQGPQFIFQYYREEENGRGNFPPRFSGLQFPNYSSELNVNALELDDSALYLCASSPRTRGDEQYFGPGTRLTVT.

As for this clonotype: A much larger clone lies a single base off, so this may be a read error. The chain has TRBV11-3 and TRBJ2-2, with unresolved D. Germline V gives CDR1 SGHNT, CDR2 YENEEA. This CDR3 is 11 amino acids long. The V end was cut by 4 bases, the J end by 10 bases, with 7 bases between. The CDR3 sequence: CASSSGEELFF. The CDR3 DNA follows: TGTGCCAGCAGCTCCGGCGAGGAGCTGTTTTTT.

The table lists this clonotype with a few counts. V is TRBV29-1 and J is TRBJ2-4; possible D gene TRBD1, 5 bases. V was trimmed by 4 bases and J by 0 bases, leaving 10 bases between them. CDR3 length: 14 amino acids. Germline V gene sequence: CDR1 SQVTM, CDR2 ANQGSEA. The CDR3, as DNA: TGCAGCGTTGGGGCAGGGCTAGCCAAAAACATTCAGTACTTC. Its protein is CSVGAGLAKNIQYF.

This clonotype has more than one count but fewer than ten. J is TRBJ1-4 and V is TRBV19; TRBD1 matches 9 bases. V trimming: 7 bases; J trimming: 7 bases; junction bases outside the gene matches: 10. The CDR3 totals 15 residues. The germline V gene encodes CDR1 LNHDA and CDR2 SQIVND (reference sequence). CDR3 amino acids: CASTPGQGGGEKLFF. DNA for the CDR3: TGTGCCAGTACTCCGGGACAGGGTGGAGGTGAAAAACTGTTTTTT.

This clonotype was counted only a few times. This CDR3 is CASSYQSWEAGYTF. The CDR3 DNA reads as TGTGCCAGCAGTTACCAATCGTGGGAAGCTGGCTACACCTTC. The chain couples TRBV6-2 or TRBV6-3 to TRBJ1-2, with D unclear. V lost 2 bases to trimming and J lost 7 bases, with 14 bases between them. Germline V gene data show CDR1 as MNHEY and CDR2 as SVGEGT. CDR3 length: 14 amino acids.

This clonotype ranks as medium-sized (0.01 to 0.1%). The genes are TRBV10-3 and TRBJ1-6; D is possibly TRBD1 (5 bases). CDR1 ENHRY and CDR2 SYGVKD come from the germline V gene. This CDR3 is built from 14 residues. The V and J ends lost 10 bases and 10 bases respectively, with 20 bases between them. DNA for the CDR3: TGTGCCACCAGGAGAGGGGTATTTATGTCACCCCTCCACTTT. It specifies CATRRGVFMSPLHF.

This clonotype turned up a few times. V gene TRBV27 combines with J gene TRBJ1-2; D may be TRBD1 (5 bases). The germline V and J ends were trimmed by 5 bases and 4 bases, with 11 bases remaining between them. This CDR3 has 13 residues. The germline gives CDR1 MNHEY, CDR2 SMNVEV (reference sequence). The DNA of the CDR3 is TGTGCCAGCAGTCCCCAGGGAATCTATGGCTACACCTTC. Amino acids: CASSPQGIYGYTF.

This clonotype was detected only a few times. The CDR3 coding sequence is TGTGCCAGCAGCTTACACAGGTCCTACGAGCAGTACTTC. It translates to CASSLHRSYEQYF. The chain uses TRBV7-2 and TRBJ2-7; TRBD1 might be the D (5 bases). The germline V gene has CDR1 SGHTA and CDR2 FQGNSA. Trimming left V 2 bases short and J 1 base short, with 6 bases between. The CDR3 contains 13 residues.

In this sample, this clonotype is medium-sized. V and J are TRBV11-3 and TRBJ2-7, with 7 bases that match TRBD1. Germline values: CDR1 SGHNT, CDR2 YENEEA. V dropped 2 bases and J dropped 3; count of bases not matched to a gene: 4. There are 14 residues in the CDR3. CDR3 in DNA: TGTGCCAGCAGCTTACGGGCAGGGGGCTACGAGCAGTACTTC. Amino acids: CASSLRAGGYEQYF.

Sample share makes this clonotype medium-sized. The genes are TRBV11-3 and TRBJ2-2; D remains ambiguous. Per germline, CDR1 SGHNT and CDR2 YENEEA. V was trimmed by 5 bases and J by 1 base, leaving 11 bases between them. The CDR3 is 15 residues long. The CDR3 DNA is TGTGCCAGCAGCCCCTGGTCGGGGAACACCGGGGAGCTGTTTTTT. Protein: CASSPWSGNTGELFF.

This clonotype is medium-sized within its sample. The chain carries TRBV10-3 and TRBJ2-2; D not resolved. The germline V gene has CDR1 ENHRY and CDR2 SYGVKD. The V end was cut by 5 bases, the J end by 2 bases, with 0 bases between. CDR3 length: 11 amino acids. The CDR3 DNA is TGTGCCATCAGTAACACCGGGGAGCTGTTTTTT. Translating gives CAISNTGELFF.

This clonotype was found a few times. The chain couples TRBV13 to TRBJ2-7; 15 bases align to TRBD2. Germline V CDR1 and CDR2: PRHDT, FYEKMQ (reference sequence). The CDR3 covers 16 residues. After removal of 5 bases from V and 4 bases from J, the junction contained 6 bases not matched to a gene. CDR3 in DNA: TGTGCCAGCAGCCCGGGACTAGCGGGAGGAAGGTACGAGCAGTACTTC. As protein: CASSPGLAGGRYEQYF. The full variable domain, completed using reference TRBV13 and TRBJ2-7, is AAGVIQSPRHLIKEKRETATLKCYPIPRHDTVYWYQQGPGQDPQFLISFYEKMQSDKGSIPDRFSAQQFSDYHSELNMSSLELGDSALYFCASSPGLAGGRYEQYFGPGTRLTVT.